Each of the 26 T cell receptor beta chains below was sequenced from the same sample in a study of blood T cell repertoires in COVID-19. The table came from immunoSEQ multiplex PCR; TCRdb's copy has only in-frame clones and leaves some out. Among 180,000 or so clones, approximately 85% were seen once, and the ten largest hold roughly 7.7%. What was sequenced was peripheral blood. These receptors all come from a woman in her sixties with acute or convalescent COVID-19.

V gene TRBV6-5 combines with J gene TRBJ1-2, with a possible D match to TRBD1 (5 bases). Germline loops: CDR1 MNHEY, CDR2 SVGAGI. Trimming left V 2 bases short and J 2 bases short, with 9 bases between. The CDR3 covers 14 residues. In DNA, the CDR3 is TGTGCCAGCAGTTACGGGGCCGACAACTATGGCTACACCTTC. Its translation: CASSYGADNYGYTF.

This chain joins TRBV11-1 and TRBJ2-5; no firm D call. The V end lost 5 bases, the J end lost 5 bases, and 12 bases lay between the germline ends. This CDR3 region has 13 residues. Germline lookup yields CDR1 SGHAT and CDR2 FQDESV (reference sequence). This CDR3 reads CASSPALWETQYF. The CDR3 nucleotides read TGTGCCAGCAGCCCCGCGTTATGGGAGACCCAGTACTTC.

J is TRBJ1-1 and V is TRBV5-1, with TRBD1 matching 8 bases. V dropped 0 bases and J dropped 2; count of bases not matched to a gene: 3. The CDR3 contains 15 residues. Germline assignment: CDR1 SGHRS and CDR2 YFSETQ. The CDR3 nucleotides read TGCGCCAGCAGCTTGGGCGACAGGGGTAACACTGAAGCTTTCTTT. As protein: CASSLGDRGNTEAFF.

The J gene is TRBJ1-2, the V gene TRBV7-3, with 7 bases matching TRBD1. In germline, CDR1 is SGHTA, CDR2 FQGTGA. The CDR3 spans 14 residues. With V trimmed by 5 bases and J by 5 bases, 8 bases remained unmatched. CDR3 sequence: CASSPRDSEYGYTF. The CDR3 DNA sequence: TGTGCCAGCAGCCCCCGGGACAGTGAATATGGCTACACCTTC. Full variable domain (missing parts from reference TRBV7-3 and TRBJ1-2): GAGVSQTPSNKVTEKGKYVELRCDPISGHTALYWYRQSLGQGPEFLIYFQGTGAADDSGLPNDRFFAVRPEGSVSTLKIQRTERGDSAVYLCASSPRDSEYGYTFGSGTRLTVV.

The chain combines TRBV7-8 with TRBJ1-3, with D uncertain. The V gene lost 3 bases and the J gene lost 0 bases, with 6 bases spanning the gap. The length of the CDR3 is 14 residues. From germline, CDR1 is SGHVS and CDR2 FQNEAQ. CDR3 in amino acids: CASSFRDSGNTIYF. The CDR3 DNA sequence: TGTGCCAGCAGCTTTCGGGACTCTGGAAACACCATATATTTT.

The V call is TRBV4-2, the J call TRBJ2-2; 10 nucleotides match TRBD2. The germline V gene has CDR1 LGHNA and CDR2 YNFKEQ. The CDR3 has 17 amino acids. V shed 5 bases and J 5 bases; nucleotides not matched to a gene: 11. The CDR3 nucleotides are TGTGCCAGCAGCTCCCGCCCTCTAGCGGGAGTGACCGGGGAGCTGTTTTTT. Translating gives CASSSRPLAGVTGELFF.

V is TRBV7-2 and J is TRBJ2-1; TRBD2 matches at 7 bases. The trim removed 6 bases at V and 3 bases at J, leaving 8 bases unmatched. The CDR3 has 15 amino acids. In germline, CDR1 is SGHTA, CDR2 FQGNSA. The CDR3 spells CASSSLAVYYNEQFF. The CDR3 nucleotides read TGTGCCAGCAGTTCTCTAGCGGTGTACTACAATGAGCAGTTCTTC. The variable domain in full, completed from reference TRBV7-2 and TRBJ2-1, reads GAGVSQSPSNKVTEKGKDVELRCDPISGHTALYWYRQSLGQGLEFLIYFQGNSAPDKSGLPSDRFSAERTGGSVSTLTIQRTQQEDSAVYLCASSSLAVYYNEQFFGPGTRLTVL.

J is TRBJ2-7 and V is TRBV6-5, with TRBD2 matching over 8 bases. J gave up 0 bases and V 7 bases, and 8 bases lay outside the gene matches. This CDR3 contains 15 residues. Germline CDR1 MNHEY, CDR2 SVGAGI. The CDR3 loop reads CASNLLADSSYEQYF. CDR3 DNA sequence: TGTGCCAGCAACCTACTAGCGGATAGCTCCTACGAGCAGTACTTC.

The V call is TRBV5-1, the J call TRBJ2-5; the match to TRBD2 covers 13 bases. The germline V gene has CDR1 SGHRS and CDR2 YFSETQ. V dropped 4 bases and J dropped 6; count of bases not matched to a gene: 6. CDR3 length: 15 residues. CDR3 nucleotides: TGCGCCAGCAGCGAACTAGCGGGAGGGGGGCAGACCCAGTACTTC. Amino acid sequence: CASSELAGGGQTQYF.

This chain links TRBV18 with TRBJ2-1, with 11 bases matching TRBD2. With 8 bases clipped from V and 7 bases from J, the junction kept 13 bases outside the gene matches. In germline, CDR1 is KGHSH, CDR2 LQKENI. The CDR3 length is 16 residues. The CDR3 protein is CASDILAGGLSNEQFF. CDR3 in DNA: TGTGCCAGCGACATTTTAGCGGGAGGGCTCTCGAATGAGCAGTTCTTC.

This chain links TRBV24-1 with TRBJ2-7; D uncertain. V was trimmed by 1 base and J by 5 bases, leaving 2 bases between them. Looked up from germline, CDR1 is KGHDR and CDR2 is SFDVKD. This CDR3 contains 11 residues. CDR3: CATSDFDEQYF. The CDR3 DNA is TGTGCCACCAGTGATTTCGACGAGCAGTACTTC.

The gene calls are TRBV10-3 and TRBJ1-1, with D possibly matching TRBD1 (6 bases). The CDR3 contains 13 residues. Trimming cost V 10 bases and J 5 bases, with 17 bases left between them. Germline V gene lookup returns CDR1 ENHRY and CDR2 SYGVKD. The CDR3 protein is CATGGHEGTEAFF. The CDR3 bases are TGTGCCACGGGGGGACACGAGGGGACTGAAGCTTTCTTT.

The chain links TRBV4-2 to TRBJ2-1; 7 nucleotides agree with TRBD2. This CDR3 has 17 residues. Germline V CDR1 and CDR2: LGHNA, YNFKEQ. The J segment lost 1 base and the V segment lost 0 bases, leaving 6 bases of the junction unmatched. This CDR3 reads CASSQDYGGRSYNEQFF. The CDR3, as DNA: TGTGCCAGCAGCCAAGATTACGGCGGGAGATCCTACAATGAGCAGTTCTTC.

About this clone itself: The sample carries other DNA sequences with the same CDR3. J is TRBJ1-4 and V is TRBV7-9; a weak D match, TRBD1 (5 bases). The V and J ends lost 1 base and 8 bases respectively, with 11 bases between them. The V gene's germline CDR1 is SEHNR and CDR2 FQNEAQ (reference sequence). The CDR3 loop spans 14 amino acids. The CDR3 spells CASSLGQGDEKLFF. CDR3 bases: TGTGCCAGCAGCTTAGGGCAGGGCGACGAAAAACTGTTTTTT.

This clone was seen once. This chain joins TRBV27 and TRBJ1-2, with TRBD1 matching over 8 bases. The V segment lost 3 bases and the J segment 4 bases; nucleotides outside the gene matches: 7. Germline assignment: CDR1 MNHEY and CDR2 SMNVEV (reference sequence). CDR3 length: 15 amino acids. DNA of the CDR3: TGTGCCAGCAGTTTCCGACAGGGGAATCGCTATGGCTACACCTTC. Translation gives CASSFRQGNRYGYTF.

V gene TRBV12-2 combines with J gene TRBJ2-7; TRBD2, the D gene given by the table, was not confirmed from the DNA. TRBV12-2 is designated a pseudogene. This CDR3 is built from 17 residues. The DNA of the CDR3 is TGTGCAAGTCGCTTAGACCCCCCTAGATCCGGTCAATACGAGCAGTACTTC. It is translated as CASRLDPPRSGQYEQYF.

The chain combines TRBV28 with TRBJ1-1, with 10 bases aligning to TRBD1. From germline, CDR1 is MDHEN and CDR2 SYDVKM. CDR3 length: 13 amino acids. The CDR3 DNA is TGTGCATCGGGGACAGGGGTGGTCACTGAAGCTTTCTTT. As protein: CASGTGVVTEAFF.

This chain joins TRBV7-3 and TRBJ2-1, with TRBD2 matching over 7 bases. V trimming: 5 bases; J trimming: 7 bases; junction bases outside the gene matches: 5. The CDR3 covers 13 residues. Germline CDR1 reads SGHTA; CDR2 reads FQGTGA. CDR3 DNA sequence: TGTGCCAGCAGCCGAGGTAGCGGGAATGAGCAGTTCTTC. Translating gives CASSRGSGNEQFF.

The rearrangement joins TRBV7-3 to TRBJ1-1; a weak D match, TRBD1 (6 bases). Germline V gives CDR1 SGHTA, CDR2 FQGTGA. Deletions cut 5 bases from V and 0 bases from J, with 10 bases between. The CDR3 spans 14 residues. The CDR3 region is CASSPGAMNTEAFF. The DNA of the CDR3 is TGTGCCAGCAGCCCAGGGGCTATGAACACTGAAGCTTTCTTT.

The chain employs TRBV10-3 and TRBJ2-3; 9 bases agree with TRBD2. Germline CDR1 and CDR2: ENHRY and SYGVKD. The CDR3 sequence is 15 residues long. The V and J ends lost 3 bases and 7 bases, in that order; junction bases with no gene match: 8. In DNA form, the CDR3 reads TGTGCCATCAGTGACGACGCGGGAGGGAAGAATACGCAGTATTTT. Translating it yields CAISDDAGGKNTQYF.

V gene TRBV5-1 combines with J gene TRBJ2-1; the D is unclear. V was trimmed by 0 bases and J by 6 bases, leaving 4 bases between them. Germline V gives CDR1 SGHRS, CDR2 YFSETQ. CDR3 size: 12 residues. The CDR3 loop reads CASSLAVNEQFF. CDR3 bases: TGCGCCAGCAGCTTGGCGGTCAATGAGCAGTTCTTC.

This chain joins TRBV11-2 and TRBJ1-2; 11 positions match TRBD1. Germline V gene lookup returns CDR1 SGHAT and CDR2 FQNNGV. Trimming at V came to 5 bases and at J to 2 bases, leaving 10 bases not matched to a gene. This CDR3 spans 17 amino acids. The CDR3 region is CASSLTDRGHLNYGYTF. The CDR3 DNA reads as TGTGCCAGCAGCCTTACGGACAGGGGGCACCTCAACTATGGCTACACCTTC.

This clone has just one count. This rearrangement joins TRBV21-1 to TRBJ2-7; the table's D gene call, TRBD2, was not cross checked with the DNA. TRBV21-1 is an annotated pseudogene. This CDR3 comprises 15 residues. Written as DNA, the CDR3 is TGTGCCAGCAGCAAAGTGCGGGAGGGTTCCTACGAGCAGTACGTC. Residues: CASSKVREGSYEQYV.

The V and J genes are TRBV6-1 and TRBJ2-7; TRBD1 is a possible D gene (5 bases). Germline CDR1 reads MNHNS; CDR2 reads SASEGT. This CDR3 contains 16 residues. With 2 bases removed from V and 5 bases from J, the gap between germline ends came to 19 bases. CDR3 bases: TGTGCCAGCAGTGAACAAATTGGGGCTATACAAGACGAGCAGTACGTC. It specifies CASSEQIGAIQDEQYV.

The chain employs TRBV6-5 and TRBJ2-1; TRBD2 aligns across 10 bases. The CDR3 runs 14 residues. The V segment lost 10 bases and the J segment 8 bases; nucleotides outside the gene matches: 11. Germline values: CDR1 MNHEY, CDR2 SVGAGI. CDR3 nucleotides: TGTGCCACCTTCGGGACTAGCGATTGGTATGAGCAGTTCTTC. Its protein product is CATFGTSDWYEQFF.

This clone was observed once. This chain connects TRBV12-3 or TRBV12-4 to TRBJ1-5, with D unclear. The V and J ends lost 3 bases and 5 bases respectively, with 8 bases between them. The CDR3 consists of 13 residues. CDR3 sequence: CASSFAADQPQHF. The CDR3 DNA reads TGTGCCAGCAGTTTCGCAGCGGATCAGCCCCAGCATTTT.